This T cell receptor beta chain emerged from a study of cytomegalovirus exposure and HLA in healthy donors. Study-wide points: In a later analysis, DRB1 alleles had the most associated TCRs; HLA-C alleles the fewest.

It was with 60 Vbeta and 13 Jbeta primers that the PCR ran. Repertoires were generated with immunoSEQ multiplex PCR, while TCRdb's copy carries only in-frame clones and drops some. The sample holds roughly 99,000 clones, 70% to 80% seen once. The V gene's germline CDR1 is WNHNN and CDR2 SYGVQD (reference sequence). CDR3 size: 16 residues. V was shortened by 0 bases and J by 0 bases, with 9 bases between the two germline ends. A note on this clone: Its antigen is still unknown.

The V and J genes are TRBV10-1 and TRBJ2-4; a weak D match, TRBD1 (6 bases). This sequence originates from a man aged 18 to 35 in good health and CMV-seronegative. The material sequenced was PBMCs. The CDR3 here is CASSESGRGAKNIQYF. CDR3 sequence (DNA): TGCGCCAGCAGTGAGTCCGGCAGGGGAGCCAAAAACATTCAGTACTTC.